Presented here are 24 T cell receptor beta chains from one specimen sequenced in a study of blood T cell repertoires in COVID-19. Clones were sequenced by immunoSEQ multiplex PCR, and TCRdb holds only the in-frame ones, with some missing. Of some 250,000 clones in the sample, about 80% were seen once. The specimen was peripheral blood. The receptors stem from a middle-aged man with active or convalescent COVID-19.

The CDR3 loop is CASKRRYSNQPQHF. The CDR3 nucleotides are TGCGCCAGCAAGAGGCGCTATAGCAATCAGCCCCAGCATTTT. The chain uses TRBV10-1 and TRBJ1-5; D remains unclear. CDR3 length equals 14 residues. Trimming cost V 7 bases and J 0 bases, with 10 bases left between them. Per the germline V gene, CDR1 is WNHNN and CDR2 is SYGVQD (reference sequence).

This clone has more than one count but fewer than ten. The chain carries TRBV3-1 (or the pseudogene TRBV3-2) and TRBJ1-2; D call uncertain. This CDR3 has 14 amino acids. With 5 bases removed from V and 4 bases from J, the gap between germline ends came to 14 bases. The germline CDR1 and CDR2 sequences are LGHDT and YNNKEL (reference sequence). CDR3 amino acids: CASSSRRGIYGYTF. The CDR3 DNA is TGTGCCAGCAGCTCCCGCAGAGGCATCTATGGCTACACCTTC.

The chain carries TRBV28 and TRBJ1-6; 9 positions agree with TRBD1. The CDR3 spans 16 residues. CDR1 and CDR2 from the germline V gene are MDHEN and SYDVKM. After removal of 2 bases from V and 7 bases from J, the junction contained 6 bases not matched to a gene. The CDR3 DNA sequence: TGTGCCAGCAGTTTAATACGCGGACAGGGGAATTCACCCCTCCACTTT. It yields the protein CASSLIRGQGNSPLHF.

This clone was seen a single time. The chain joins TRBV28 to TRBJ1-3, with D hard to call. Per the germline V gene, CDR1 is MDHEN and CDR2 is SYDVKM. Trimming stripped 6 bases from V and 0 bases from J, with 12 bases between. There are 15 residues in the CDR3. CDR3 loop: CASSPLTVSGNTIYF. The CDR3 coding sequence is TGTGCCAGCAGCCCCCTTACGGTCTCTGGAAACACCATATATTTT.

A few counts support this clone. CDR3 in DNA: TGTGCCAGCATGAAGGGGGCCAACACCGGGGAGCTGTTTTTT. Translating gives CASMKGANTGELFF. The chain recombines TRBV7-9 with TRBJ2-2, with 7 positions matching TRBD1. CDR1 and CDR2 from the germline V gene are SEHNR and FQNEAQ (reference sequence). This CDR3 comprises 14 residues. The J segment lost 2 bases and the V segment lost 7 bases, leaving 4 bases of the junction unmatched.

The chain employs TRBV30 and TRBJ1-5; D is uncertain. V was pared by 3 bases and J by 5 bases, with 11 bases between. The CDR3 length is 13 residues. The germline V gene encodes CDR1 GTSNPN and CDR2 SVGIG (reference sequence). The CDR3: CAWSPTGDQPQHF. The CDR3 DNA sequence: TGTGCCTGGAGCCCAACGGGTGATCAGCCCCAGCATTTT.

The CDR3 coding sequence is TGCAGCGTCGCCTGGACAGGCGGCGATGAGCAGTTCTTC. Residues: CSVAWTGGDEQFF. The genes are TRBV29-1 and TRBJ2-1, with TRBD1 matching 7 bases. Trimming cost V 6 bases and J 8 bases; bases outside gene matches: 10. The germline V gene encodes CDR1 SQVTM and CDR2 ANQGSEA. There are 13 residues in the CDR3.

The V and J genes are TRBV29-1 and TRBJ2-7; 10 bases line up with TRBD1. The germline V gene has CDR1 SQVTM and CDR2 ANQGSEA. The junction had 8 bases not matched to a gene; V was cut back by 4 bases and J by 5 bases. The CDR3 is made up of 14 amino acids. CDR3 nucleotides: TGCAGCGTTGGAGCCGGGACAGGGGTTAACGAGCAGTACTTC. It specifies CSVGAGTGVNEQYF.

The chain couples TRBV6-6 to TRBJ1-4; the match to TRBD1 covers 12 bases. Germline V gene sequence: CDR1 MNHNY, CDR2 SVGAGI (reference sequence). V lost 10 bases, J lost 10 bases, and 10 bases stayed unmatched. This CDR3 is 14 amino acids long. The CDR3 loop is CATTSGTGGGKLFF. CDR3 nucleotide sequence: TGTGCCACTACATCCGGGACAGGGGGCGGAAAACTGTTTTTT.

This clone was recorded only once. V is TRBV5-1 and J is TRBJ2-1; 7 positions match TRBD2. Germline CDR1 SGHRS, CDR2 YFSETQ. CDR3 length equals 14 residues. V dropped 5 bases and J dropped 3; count of bases not matched to a gene: 5. The CDR3 here is CASSPGGRYNEQFF. The CDR3 nucleotides are TGCGCCAGCAGTCCGGGGGGACGCTACAATGAGCAGTTCTTC.

The chain combines TRBV6-5 with TRBJ1-2; D gene ambiguous. There are 14 residues in the CDR3. V lost 2 bases, J lost 8 bases, and 15 bases lay in between. CDR1 MNHEY and CDR2 SVGAGI come from the germline V gene. As DNA, the CDR3 is TGTGCCAGCAGTTACCGCCAGGTCCCATGGGGCTACACCTTC. Translating it yields CASSYRQVPWGYTF.

This clone has just a few counts. J is TRBJ2-1 and V is TRBV18, with 14 positions matching TRBD2. V was clipped by 2 bases and J by 7 bases; unmatched bases: 7. The germline V gene has CDR1 KGHSH and CDR2 LQKENI. The CDR3 contains 17 residues. In nucleotides, the CDR3 is TGTGCCAGCTCACCAGAGACTAGCGGGGGGGCCCGAAATGAGCAGTTCTTC. Its protein is CASSPETSGGARNEQFF.

This chain's CDR3 is CASSRLAGELFF. Written as DNA, the CDR3 is TGTGCCAGCAGTCGACTAGCAGGGGAGCTGTTTTTT. The V and J genes are TRBV2 and TRBJ2-2, with 7 bases lining up with TRBD2. The CDR3 sequence is 12 residues long. The germline CDR1 and CDR2 sequences are SNHLY and FYNNEI. The V and J ends lost 5 bases and 8 bases, in that order; junction bases with no gene match: 2.

This clone has ten or more counts. The rearrangement links TRBV30 to TRBJ1-5; D possibly corresponds to TRBD1 (5 bases). Between the trimmed V and J ends, which lost 3 bases and 0 bases, there was a span of 12 bases. Germline loops: CDR1 GTSNPN, CDR2 SVGIG (reference sequence). CDR3 size: 15 residues. The CDR3 protein is CAWSRGADSNQPQHF. Written as DNA, the CDR3 is TGTGCCTGGAGCCGCGGGGCAGATAGCAATCAGCCCCAGCATTTT.

The chain links TRBV6-5 to TRBJ2-1, with 8 bases matching TRBD1. V shed 2 bases and J 8 bases; nucleotides not matched to a gene: 8. Germline V gene lookup returns CDR1 MNHEY and CDR2 SVGAGI. The CDR3 has 15 residues. CDR3 bases: TGTGCCAGCAGTTACGGGCAGGGGGCGCTGGATGAGCAGTTCTTC. Amino acid sequence: CASSYGQGALDEQFF.

The V gene is TRBV24-1, the J gene TRBJ2-3; D is uncertain. CDR3 length: 13 amino acids. Trimming pared 3 bases from V and 2 bases from J, leaving 5 bases between. CDR1 and CDR2 from the germline V gene are KGHDR and SFDVKD. The CDR3 here is CATSDTNTDTQYF. Written as DNA, the CDR3 is TGTGCCACCAGTGATACTAACACAGATACGCAGTATTTT.

The chain employs TRBV21-1 and TRBJ2-1; the table's TRBD1 call for D was not verified on the DNA. TRBV21-1 is assigned pseudogene status. This CDR3 region has 16 residues. CDR3 in amino acids: CASSKQGSSSYNEQFF. CDR3 DNA sequence: TGTGCCAGCAGCAAACAGGGGTCGAGCTCCTACAATGAGCAGTTCTTC.

The chain employs TRBV7-9 and TRBJ2-2; 15 bases agree with TRBD2. The length of the CDR3 is 18 residues. V lost 4 bases to trimming and J lost 4 bases; unmatched junction nucleotides: 7. Germline-derived CDR1 and CDR2 are SEHNR and FQNEAQ (reference sequence). Written as DNA, the CDR3 is TGTGCCAGCAGCTGGGGACTAGCGGGGGGCCAAGGCACCGGGGAGCTGTTTTTT. The encoded protein is CASSWGLAGGQGTGELFF.

The genes are TRBV19 and TRBJ1-4; 8 bases fit TRBD1. This CDR3 spans 15 amino acids. V trimming: 9 bases; J trimming: 0 bases; junction bases outside the gene matches: 6. Looked up from germline, CDR1 is LNHDA and CDR2 is SQIVND (reference sequence). Here the CDR3 DNA reads TGTGCCAGCAAGACAGGGGACGCAACTAATGAAAAACTGTTTTTT. Its translation: CASKTGDATNEKLFF. The variable domain in full, completed from reference TRBV19 and TRBJ1-4, reads DGGITQSPKYLFRKEGQNVTLSCEQNLNHDAMYWYRQDPGQGLRLIYYSQIVNDFQKGDIAEGYSVSREKKESFPLTVTSAQKNPTAFYLCASKTGDATNEKLFFGSGTQLSVL.

The chain employs TRBV4-3 and TRBJ1-1; D is perhaps TRBD1 (6 bases). Germline V lookup: CDR1 LGHNA, CDR2 YSLEER. The CDR3 loop spans 12 amino acids. The ends were cut back, 3 bases at V and 11 bases at J, with 13 bases in the middle. CDR3 in DNA: TGCGCCAGCAGCCACCTACAGGGTGAGGCTTTCTTT. This sequence encodes CASSHLQGEAFF.

CDR3 amino acids: CASTSTGLPYEQYF. CDR3 in DNA: TGTGCCAGCACCTCCACAGGGTTACCCTACGAGCAGTACTTC. This chain connects TRBV2 to TRBJ2-7, with D possibly matching TRBD1 (6 bases). The germline V gene has CDR1 SNHLY and CDR2 FYNNEI. V was pared by 7 bases and J by 2 bases, with 15 bases between. This CDR3 has 14 amino acids.

The CDR3 region has the DNA TGTGCCAGCAGCCACGAAGCCCGTAACAGCCCTATTGGCTACACCTTC. Encoded protein: CASSHEARNSPIGYTF. The V gene is TRBV4-2, the J gene TRBJ1-2, with D uncertain. This CDR3 is 16 amino acids long. Per the germline V gene, CDR1 is LGHNA and CDR2 is YNFKEQ. V was pared by 3 bases and J by 7 bases, with 21 bases between.

V gene TRBV24-1 combines with J gene TRBJ2-3, with D possibly TRBD1 on 6 matching bases. V shed 7 bases and J shed 4 bases, with 17 bases lying between them. This CDR3 has 15 amino acids. In germline, CDR1 is KGHDR, CDR2 SFDVKD. As DNA, the CDR3 is TGTGCCACCAGCACCCCCGTGAGGGGGTCAGATACGCAGTATTTT. As protein: CATSTPVRGSDTQYF.

The chain couples TRBV6-1 to TRBJ2-7; TRBD2 matches at 9 bases. Losses at the gene ends were 2 bases for V and 0 bases for J; bases not matched to a gene: 2. The CDR3 runs 15 residues. Germline V gives CDR1 MNHNS, CDR2 SASEGT. The CDR3 DNA is TGTGCCAGCAGTGAACTAGCGGGGAGCTCCTACGAGCAGTACTTC. Amino acid sequence: CASSELAGSSYEQYF.